A single sample gave rise to the 16 T cell receptor beta chains below, sequenced in a study of T cell responses to AZD1222 COVID-19 vaccine (dated by TCRdb to 2020 to 2023). In the paper's terms, the time point label means: baseline before first vaccination. Receptor amplification or capture employed the immunoSEQ multiplex PCR assay. Held by TCRdb, this immuneACCESS table contains in-frame sequences only and omits some clones. Under half of the omission traces to an unresolved V gene where checked; the cause of the rest is unknown. In this sample the table shows more than 150,000 clones, 75% to 95% of which occur a single time. Approximately 1.6% of the sample comes from the top ten. This specimen consisted of peripheral blood, obtained on day 0 of AZD1222 vaccination. The receptor set was obtained from an adult in good health.

The chain joins TRBV7-2 to TRBJ1-6, with a weak D call TRBD1 (5 bases). This CDR3 has 15 amino acids. Trimming stripped 3 bases from V and 0 bases from J, with 6 bases between. The germline V gene encodes CDR1 SGHTA and CDR2 FQGNSA. The DNA of the CDR3 is TGTGCCAGCAGCTTCCAGGGCTCCTATAATTCACCCCTCCACTTT. Its translation: CASSFQGSYNSPLHF. The complete variable domain, with remaining parts taken from reference TRBV7-2 and TRBJ1-6, reads GAGVSQSPSNKVTEKGKDVELRCDPISGHTALYWYRQSLGQGLEFLIYFQGNSAPDKSGLPSDRFSAERTGGSVSTLTIQRTQQEDSAVYLCASSFQGSYNSPLHFGNGTRLTVT.

The chain carries TRBV18 and TRBJ1-3; D is possibly TRBD1 (6 bases). The germline V gene encodes CDR1 KGHSH and CDR2 LQKENI. The V and J ends lost 8 bases and 6 bases respectively, with 14 bases between them. This CDR3 spans 13 amino acids. The CDR3 DNA is TGTGCCAGCCGCCCGGGACAACAAAACACCATATATTTT. Encoded protein: CASRPGQQNTIYF.

This clone was counted a few times. The chain is built from TRBV7-9 and TRBJ1-2; 8 bases are shared with TRBD1. From germline, CDR1 is SEHNR and CDR2 FQNEAQ (reference sequence). There are 14 residues in the CDR3. V dropped 6 bases and J dropped 8; count of bases not matched to a gene: 11. This CDR3 is CASSSTDRDSGYTF. DNA for the CDR3: TGTGCCAGCAGTTCGACGGACAGGGATTCCGGCTACACCTTC.

The chain combines TRBV30 with TRBJ1-1; the D is unclear. This CDR3 spans 14 amino acids. Looked up from germline, CDR1 is GTSNPN and CDR2 is SVGIG (reference sequence). Trimming stripped 3 bases from V and 1 base from J, with 12 bases between. The CDR3 sequence is CAWSPGVSNTEAFF. CDR3 DNA sequence: TGTGCCTGGAGCCCCGGGGTCTCGAACACTGAAGCTTTCTTT.

This clone was observed a single time. The J gene is TRBJ1-6, the V gene TRBV7-2; D unresolved. The V end lost 6 bases, the J end lost 6 bases, and 18 bases lay between the germline ends. The CDR3 loop spans 16 amino acids. The V gene's germline CDR1 is SGHTA and CDR2 FQGNSA. The CDR3 loop reads CASRRPERGSNSPLHF. The CDR3 nucleotides read TGTGCCAGCAGGCGTCCCGAACGGGGTAGTAATTCACCCCTCCACTTT.

This clone showed up just a few times. The rearrangement uses TRBV15 and TRBJ1-1; tentative D call: TRBD1 (6 bases). This CDR3 contains 16 residues. With 0 bases removed from V and 2 bases from J, the gap between germline ends came to 13 bases. Per the germline V gene, CDR1 is LNHNV and CDR2 is YYDKDF (reference sequence). Here the CDR3 reads CATSRDRGATNTEAFF. The CDR3, as DNA: TGTGCCACCAGCAGAGATAGGGGGGCTACTAACACTGAAGCTTTCTTT. Filled out from reference TRBV15 and TRBJ1-1, the complete variable domain reads DAMVIQNPRYQVTQFGKPVTLSCSQTLNHNVMYWYQQKSSQAPKLLFHYYDKDFNNEADTPDNFQSRRPNTSFCFLDIRSPGLGDTAMYLCATSRDRGATNTEAFFGQGTRLTVV.

Only a few counts were recorded for this clone. The chain has TRBV29-1 and TRBJ2-1, with TRBD2 as a possible D gene (6 bases). V gave up 7 bases and J gave up 4 bases, with 11 bases separating them. CDR1 is SQVTM, CDR2 ANQGSEA, per germline. This CDR3 has 12 amino acids. CDR3 coding DNA: TGCAGCGCCATCGGGGGATACAATGAGCAGTTCTTC. Its translation is CSAIGGYNEQFF.

The rearrangement joins TRBV11-2 to TRBJ1-5, with TRBD1 identical over 7 bases. The J segment lost 1 base and the V segment lost 2 bases, leaving 8 bases of the junction unmatched. This CDR3 comprises 17 residues. The germline V gene has CDR1 SGHAT and CDR2 FQNNGV. CDR3 residues: CASSLLSTGISNQPQHF. The CDR3 DNA sequence: TGTGCCAGCAGCTTACTTTCGACAGGGATAAGCAATCAGCCCCAGCATTTT.

The V call is TRBV6-6, the J call TRBJ1-1; D remains unclear. There are 12 residues in the CDR3. The germline V gene encodes CDR1 MNHNY and CDR2 SVGAGI (reference sequence). Trimming shortened V by 5 bases and J by 8 bases, and 12 bases separated the two germline ends. The CDR3 DNA reads as TGTGCCAGCAGTGCGGGCTACAGCGAAGCTTTCTTT. Its protein product is CASSAGYSEAFF.

The chain employs TRBV7-9 and TRBJ1-1, with a possible D match to TRBD1 (6 bases). The CDR3 has 14 residues. V was shortened by 4 bases and J by 5 bases, with 14 bases between the two germline ends. Germline CDR1 reads SEHNR; CDR2 reads FQNEAQ (reference sequence). The CDR3 loop is CASSYRARLTEAFF. CDR3 sequence (DNA): TGTGCCAGCAGCTACAGGGCCCGTTTGACTGAAGCTTTCTTT.

This chain uses TRBV5-6 with TRBJ2-5; TRBD1 aligns across 7 bases. J gave up 5 bases and V 4 bases, and 14 bases lay outside the gene matches. CDR1 is SGHDT and CDR2 is YYEEEE in the germline V gene. This CDR3 contains 16 residues. The CDR3 coding sequence is TGTGCCAGCAGCGATACAGGGGTTTTTTTGGAGGAGACCCAGTACTTC. Translated, it gives CASSDTGVFLEETQYF.

V and J are TRBV7-9 and TRBJ2-7, with D maybe TRBD1 (6 bases). CDR3 size: 13 residues. Germline V gene lookup returns CDR1 SEHNR and CDR2 FQNEAQ (reference sequence). Trimming stripped 8 bases from V and 1 base from J, with 12 bases between. CDR3 coding DNA: TGTGCCAGCTCGGGGACAAATTCCTACGAGCAGTACTTC. It is translated as CASSGTNSYEQYF.

The rearrangement joins TRBV5-1 to TRBJ1-4; the D gene is possibly TRBD1 (5 bases). V dropped 2 bases and J dropped 0 bases, with 11 bases sitting between them. The CDR3 is 16 residues long. Germline CDR1 is SGHRS and CDR2 is YFSETQ. The CDR3 reads CASSFSSQATNEKLFF. The CDR3 coding sequence is TGCGCCAGCAGCTTTTCATCACAGGCAACTAATGAAAAACTGTTTTTT.

This clone was detected only a few times. V gene TRBV2 combines with J gene TRBJ1-2; the D gene is possibly TRBD1 (5 bases). V dropped 7 bases and J dropped 4 bases, with 10 bases sitting between them. This CDR3 comprises 12 residues. Germline V CDR1 and CDR2: SNHLY, FYNNEI. The CDR3 spells CASTDQGYGYTF. CDR3 in DNA: TGTGCCAGCACCGATCAGGGCTATGGCTACACCTTC.

The gene calls are TRBV4-2 and TRBJ2-1, with D perhaps matching TRBD2 (5 bases). V lost 0 bases, J lost 7 bases, and 19 bases lay in between. This CDR3 is 17 amino acids long. Germline CDR1 and CDR2: LGHNA and YNFKEQ. The CDR3 region is CASSQDQQLEFLNEQFF. The CDR3, as DNA: TGTGCCAGCAGCCAAGATCAGCAACTAGAATTCTTGAATGAGCAGTTCTTC.

This clone has just one count. This chain links TRBV28 with TRBJ1-4, with TRBD1 as a possible D gene (6 bases). The ends were cut back, 6 bases at V and 7 bases at J, with 15 bases in the middle. Germline CDR1 reads MDHEN; CDR2 reads SYDVKM. The length of the CDR3 is 14 residues. DNA for the CDR3: TGTGCCAGCAGAGCGTCGGGGGCGGCTGAAAAACTGTTTTTT. Translating gives CASRASGAAEKLFF.